This T cell receptor beta chain was sequenced in a study of regulatory T cells in long-lasting Graves disease. A note on this clonotype: Its antigen is not known. The CDR3 carries no conserved terminal phenylalanine or tryptophan, so it likely arises from a read error.

The study, taken as a whole, reports: Persistent Graves' patients showed less TCR diversity than newly diagnosed ones. Persistent disease showed a preference for TRBV28, TRBJ1-2 and TRBJ2-5.

Germline V gene sequence: CDR1 GTSNPN, CDR2 SVGIG (reference sequence). The CDR3 has 13 residues. V was pared by 4 bases and J by 5 bases, with 7 bases of the junction left unmatched. Both iRepertoire HTBI primers and Arm-PCR of CDR3 regions were used to build the TCR beta libraries. TCRdb redid the calling of the multiplex PCR reads with MiXCR, one entry per CDR3 protein. Here the sample spans 350,000 to 500,000 distinct CDR3 sequences, 21% being singletons. Time point indicated: persistent/refractory GD, antithyroid drugs over 5 years with positive TRAb. Generation of the TCR library employed RNA extracted from PBMCs. A blood draw put 8 to 10 milliliters of peripheral blood into EDTA tubes.

This chain connects TRBV30 to TRBJ1-1, with 7 bases matching TRBD1. Sequenced material: peripheral blood mononuclear cells (PBMCs), taken when the disease was refractory, from a patient treated with antithyroid drugs. The TCR originated in a female donor with Graves disease. The CDR3 is CAWNTGVATEAFL. The CDR3 DNA sequence: TGTGCCTGGAATACAGGGGTGGCGACTGAAGCTTTCCTT.